The rows below give T cell receptor beta chains drawn from one sample of a study of blood T cell repertoires in COVID-19. Repertoires were generated with immunoSEQ multiplex PCR, while TCRdb's copy carries only in-frame clones and drops some. Here the sample spans 200,000 to 250,000 clones, 92% being singletons. The sample was peripheral blood. All receptors come from a man aged 60-69 years with COVID-19, enrolled during active disease. Both conserved end residues are part of each CDR3. Each record gives: J gene, clone size, D gene, V gene, CDR3 DNA, CDR3 protein. The D gene is left open where the match is weak. Where a row states a size, it is once, few, many or the class of an expanded clone; other rows omit it.

TRBJ1-4	-	TRBD1	TRBV28	TGTGCCAGCAGTTTACAACAGGGGAATGAAAAACTGTTTTTT	CASSLQQGNEKLFF
TRBJ2-3	once	TRBD2	TRBV2	TGTGCCAGCAGTGAGCGGGGGGCGGGAGATACGCAGTATTTT	CASSERGAGDTQYF
TRBJ1-3	-	TRBD1	TRBV4-2	TGTGCCAGCAGCCACGTAGACAGGGGATCGGGAAACACCATATATTTT	CASSHVDRGSGNTIYF
TRBJ1-2	-	-	TRBV3-1/TRBV3-2	TGTGCCAGCAGTCGGACAGAGCCTAACTATGGCTACACCTTC	CASSRTEPNYGYTF
TRBJ2-1	-	TRBD2	TRBV14	TGTGCCAGCGGTAGCGGGCGTCACAATGAGCAGTTCTTC	CASGSGRHNEQFF
TRBJ2-2	-	TRBD2	TRBV18	TGTGCCAGCTCACCCTACCCTAGCGGGGGAACCGGGGAGCTGTTTTTT	CASSPYPSGGTGELFF
TRBJ1-1	-	-	TRBV11-2	TGTGCCAGCAGCTTATATGGGGGGGTCAGCACTGAAGCTTTCTTT	CASSLYGGVSTEAFF
TRBJ2-2	-	-	TRBV3-1/TRBV3-2	TGTGCCAGCAGCCCCAGAACGGGACTGAACACCGGGGAGCTGTTTTTT	CASSPRTGLNTGELFF
TRBJ1-3	-	-	TRBV9	TGTGCCAGCAGCGTAGATAGGGGGAACACCATATATTTT	CASSVDRGNTIYF
TRBJ1-6	-	TRBD1	TRBV2	TGTGCCAGCAGTGCGACAGGGGTGGTGAATAATTCACCCCTCCACTTT	CASSATGVVNNSPLHF
TRBJ1-1	-	-	TRBV5-1	TGCGCCAGCAGCTTGGGGACAAGAGTTGGGTTGAACACTGAAGCTTTCTTT	CASSLGTRVGLNTEAFF
TRBJ1-4	-	-	TRBV5-1	TGCGCCAGCAGCGTAGGCACCCTAGGTGAAAAACTGTTTTTT	CASSVGTLGEKLFF
TRBJ1-1	-	TRBD1	TRBV10-3	TGTGCCATCAGTCCGACAGGGTTCATGAACACTGAAGCTTTCTTT	CAISPTGFMNTEAFF
TRBJ2-7	-	TRBD1	TRBV7-9	TGTGCCAGCAGCTTCCCGGGACAGGGGAGTGAGCAGTACTTC	CASSFPGQGSEQYF
TRBJ1-3	-	TRBD1	TRBV3-1/TRBV3-2	TGTGCCAGCAGCCAGGGACAGGCTGGAAACACCATATATTTT	CASSQGQAGNTIYF
TRBJ2-2	-	-	TRBV7-2	TGTGCCAGCAACTTGGTGAGCCCCGGGGAGCTGTTTTTT	CASNLVSPGELFF
TRBJ2-3	once	TRBD2	TRBV3-1/TRBV3-2	TGTGCCAGCAGCCAAACTAGCGGGGGGGCGACAGATACGCAGTATTTT	CASSQTSGGATDTQYF
TRBJ1-3	-	-	TRBV12-3/TRBV12-4	TGTGCCAGCAGGATGGGGCCTGGAAACACCATATATTTT	CASRMGPGNTIYF
TRBJ1-4	-	-	TRBV4-2	TGTGCCAGCAGCCAAGAAGATTCTTCTGGGGGGTATAATGAAAAACTGTTTTTT	CASSQEDSSGGYNEKLFF
TRBJ2-1	-	TRBD2	TRBV23-1	TGCGCCAGCAGTCAATCGGCAGGGAGGGCCGATGAGGTGGATGAGCAGTTCTTC	CASSQSAGRADEVDEQFF